The present T cell receptor beta chain was sequenced within a study of human T cells and chemical hapten exposure (TCRdb year 2021). Regarding the study in general: For sensitization, 2% DPC in acetone was applied to a 2 cm by 2 cm area of upper inner arm skin. Weekly therapeutic DPC doses were additionally applied to the scalp of patients throughout the roughly 24-week study period. The libraries were sequenced as a pool, and the TCR yield per sample differed mostly because of small variations in library volumes within the pool. The study tracked peripheral blood TCR repertoire changes in vivo during primary and secondary sensitization to the hapten diphenylcyclopropenone (DPC) in alopecia patients. Patch testing was performed on the upper back with Finn chambers containing 0.01% DPC, and the patch tests were scored after 6 days according to International Contact Dermatitis Research Group standards. Blood samples were taken from patients before sensitization (week 0) and then at 2, 6 and about 24 weeks after DPC sensitization. The patient cohort, mostly female, included alopecia areata with under or over 50% scalp involvement, alopecia totalis and alopecia universalis. For TCR sequencing, blood came from approximately 29 alopecia patients at anywhere from one to four time points (pre-sensitization, 2, 6 and 24 weeks). Results the study describes overall, beyond this receptor: Significantly more large CDR3 similarity clusters were formed by expanded TCRs than by pre-sensitization or healthy control sets, consistent with antigen-driven responses. After repeated subsampling, changes were observed in the strength of the expansion versus patch-test correlation and in the threshold at which the correlation became significant. No change with DPC sensitization was found in the number of TCRs above 1 in 1000 frequency, and no evidence of global repertoire structure alterations was found. A positive correlation was found between the number of PT1 expanded TCRs and patch test score, with significance reached at thresholds 8, 16 and 32 but not 4. All patients had alopecia, a presumed autoimmune disease, so their immune response might differ from that of healthy individuals.

Library preparation employed RACE. The sequencer was a NextSeq 500. During library preparation, unique molecular identifiers were attached to individual cDNA molecules so that TCRs could be counted quantitatively and reproducibly. Both TCR alpha and TCR beta chains were sequenced from each blood RNA sample. The published analysis was carried out like this. Samples had a median of roughly 100,000 TCRs, with a range from roughly 20,000 to 700,000. The Decombinator software suite was used to annotate the V, J and CDR3 of the TCR reads. Every sample was subsampled to the same number of TCRs (28,000) for the PS versus PT1 abundance plots. TCRs were defined as expanded if absent before sensitization and observed at least eight times at the 2-week time point. The public reads were quality trimmed at Q25 with fastp and then assembled into clones with MiXCR by TCRdb, keeping productive beta chains. Duplicate CDR3 protein sequences are folded into a single record with the most common DNA and genes. The V and J calls and clone size are TCRdb's, not the authors'. This sample gives 52,000 or so distinct CDR3 sequences in total; more than 8% of them show up just once. The leading ten clones occupy approximately 9.9% of the sample.

Read against the paper, the sample's time point label means: pre-sensitization, week 0. What this sample's treatment or condition label stands for: therapeutic diphenylcyclopropenone sensitization with weekly scalp DPC. At each patch-test visit, blood was drawn before the patch test was applied. Patients were considered eligible if aged 18 to 70, diagnosed with alopecia and deemed suitable for DPC therapy, and patients were excluded if pregnant. Unfractionated whole blood was collected in Tempus Blood RNA tubes, and total RNA was extracted from that blood. From the germline V gene, CDR1 is SGDLS and CDR2 is YYNGEE. Measured from the cysteine to the phenylalanine, the CDR3 is 14 residues long. The only DNA kept is the CDR3, 42 bases in frame from the first base. The germline ends are 11 bases apart after V is trimmed by 4 bases and J by 0 bases. This clonotype was counted at least ten times. It has no known antigen specificity. No base quality information exists; no much larger clone differs at one position.

The starting material was whole blood, obtained in connection with sensitization to the hapten diphenylcyclopropenone (DPC). The V and J segments used are TRBV9 and TRBJ2-7; the D gene is not confidently resolved. This sequence originates from a man aged 35 to 55 with alopecia areata. Some clones in this sample may be carry-over from other donors' samples. At the DNA level, the sequence is TGTGCCAGCAGCCCCCGGATTGCCTCCTACGAGCAGTACTTC. Its translation is CASSPRIASYEQYF.